A selection of T cell receptor beta chains follows, all from one sample in a study of glioma-infiltrating T cells. One entry per CDR3 protein, called by TCRdb with MiXCR from the multiplex PCR reads. Of tens of thousands of distinct CDR3 sequences listed, roughly 23% are singletons. Material for sequencing was glioma tissue, nonneoplastic brain tissue, or PBMCs (not recorded which). The receptor set was obtained from a human donor with low-grade glioma or glioblastoma, undergoing nonglioma brain surgery, or in good health (not recorded which). CDR3s include the opening cysteine and the closing phenylalanine or tryptophan. A D gene is named only where the DNA matches it firmly. Rows may omit the clone size; those that give it use once, few, many or a size class.

few	TRBV29-1	TRBD2	TRBJ2-4	TGCAGCGTTGAGGGACTAGCGGGAGGAGGGGAAAACATTCAGTACTTC	CSVEGLAGGGENIQYF
-	TRBV20-1	TRBD1	TRBJ1-6	TGCAGTGCTGGAACCGGGACAGGGGCTAATTCACCCCTCCACTTT	CSAGTGTGANSPLHF
-	TRBV5-1	TRBD2	TRBJ2-1	TGCGCCAGCAGGCCGACTAGCGGGCTATACAATGAGCAGTTCTTC	CASRPTSGLYNEQFF
many	TRBV3-1	-	TRBJ1-3	TGTGCCAGCAGCTCGGGACGCAGCTCTGGAAACACCATATATTTT	CASSSGRSSGNTIYF
few	TRBV18	-	TRBJ1-5	TGTGCCAGCTCACCACGTAATGGAGTTTCAGAGCCCCAGCATTTT	CASSPRNGVSEPQHF
-	TRBV7-9	TRBD1	TRBJ2-1	TGTGCCAGCAGCCCCCTAGACAGGGGCAGGCTGAATGAGCAGTTCTTC	CASSPLDRGRLNEQFF
few	TRBV11-2	-	TRBJ2-3	TGTGCCAGCAGCTTGGCGGCGAGCGAAACGCAGTATTTT	CASSLAASETQYF
medium-sized	TRBV11-2	TRBD1	TRBJ2-3	TGTGCCAGCAGTTACAGGGGTAGGGGCACAGATACGCAGTATTTT	CASSYRGRGTDTQYF
few	TRBV7-2	-	TRBJ1-6	TGTGCCAGCAGCTTAGTCGGGGGCCGGTCACCCCTCCACTTT	CASSLVGGRSPLHF
many	TRBV6-2/TRBV6-3	TRBD1	TRBJ2-7	TGTGCCAGCAGTTACCCCTTTTGGACAGGGAAAAGCTACGAGCAGTACTTC	CASSYPFWTGKSYEQYF
many	TRBV6-6	-	TRBJ2-7	TGTGCCAGCAGTTACTCTGAGCCGGCCAGCTTCGAGCAGTACTTC	CASSYSEPASFEQYF
many	TRBV4-1	TRBD1	TRBJ1-2	TGCGCCAGCAGCCAAGGAGCCAGGGGGCGCGGGACTGGTGGCTACACCTTC	CASSQGARGRGTGGYTF
many	TRBV25-1	-	TRBJ1-5	TGTGCCAGCAGTGAATCCTGGGGACCCCAGCATTTT	CASSESWGPQHF
-	TRBV4-1	-	TRBJ1-4	TGCGCCAGCAGCCAGGGTACAAACGCCGAAAAACTGTTTTTT	CASSQGTNAEKLFF
many	TRBV15	-	TRBJ2-2	TGTGCCACCAGCAGAGGAGCGAACACCGGGGAGCTGTTTTTT	CATSRGANTGELFF
few	TRBV2	-	TRBJ2-7	TGTGCCAGCAGTGAAGGCAGGATCTCCTACGAGCAGTACTTC	CASSEGRISYEQYF
many	TRBV18	-	TRBJ2-5	TGTGCCAGCTCACCACCGGCAGGCAGACTCCAAGAGACCCAGTACTTC	CASSPPAGRLQETQYF
-	TRBV3-1	-	TRBJ2-2	TGTGCCAGCAGCCAACGTCCCGGGACATTGAACACCGGGGAGCTGCTTTTT	CASSQRPGTLNTGELLF
few	TRBV2	TRBD1	TRBJ2-7	TGTGCCAGCGGGGGACAGGGAGCCTACGAGCAGTACTTC	CASGGQGAYEQYF
many	TRBV6-1	-	TRBJ2-1	TGTGCCACCAAAATCCAGGGGTCCAATGAGCAGTTCTTC	CATKIQGSNEQFF
many	TRBV7-8	-	TRBJ1-3	TGTGCCAGCAGCTTGGGACCGACAAGACACTCTGGAAACACCATATATTTT	CASSLGPTRHSGNTIYF
few	TRBV7-2	-	TRBJ2-3	TGTGCCAGCAGCCACGTCGGGGGACAAAGCACAGATACGCAGTATTTT	CASSHVGGQSTDTQYF
-	TRBV6-1	TRBD1	TRBJ1-6	TGTGCCAGCAGCGCAGGGGGTGAAAGTTATTCACCCCCCCACTTT	CASSAGGESYSPPHF
many	TRBV2	-	TRBJ2-5	TGTGCCAGCAGTAGTAGGACGGTTCGGGAGACCCAGTACTTC	CASSSRTVRETQYF
many	TRBV18	TRBD2	TRBJ2-5	TGTGCCAGCTCACCCCTAGCGGGAGGTCAAGAGACCCAGTACTTC	CASSPLAGGQETQYF
many	TRBV19	-	TRBJ1-5	TGTGCCAGTAGTATTTTAGGCAGTCGGTATCAGCCCCAGCATTTT	CASSILGSRYQPQHF
many	TRBV6-2/TRBV6-3	-	TRBJ2-7	TGTGCCAGCAGTCGGGCCCCCACCTACGAGCAGTACTTC	CASSRAPTYEQYF
many	TRBV20-1	-	TRBJ2-7	TGCAGTGCAACCGGGGGTTGGCCTAACTACGAGCAGTACTTC	CSATGGWPNYEQYF
-	TRBV27	TRBD1	TRBJ2-7	TGTGCCAGCAGCCGACAATGGACAGGCAACCCCTACGAGCAGTACTTC	CASSRQWTGNPYEQYF
many	TRBV20-1	-	TRBJ1-5	TGCAGTGCTTCTACGGGGGGGGTGGGCAATCAGCCCCAGCATTTT	CSASTGGVGNQPQHF
-	TRBV29-1	TRBD1	TRBJ2-1	TGCAGCGTGACCGGCACAGGGGGCCGGGAGCAGTTCTTC	CSVTGTGGREQFF
few	TRBV19	TRBD1	TRBJ1-6	TGTGCCAGTAGTGGGACAGGGACAAATTCACCCCTCCACTTT	CASSGTGTNSPLHF
many	TRBV18	TRBD2	TRBJ2-3	TGTGCCAGCTCACCCGGACTAGCGGCAGATACGCAGTATTTT	CASSPGLAADTQYF
-	TRBV7-2	-	TRBJ1-4	TGTGCCAGCAGCCCCCCGGTCCCTGAGCTCCGAAATGAAAAACTGTTTTTT	CASSPPVPELRNEKLFF
few	TRBV29-1	-	TRBJ2-7	TGCAGCATCAGGACAGGGAGGGCCTACGAGCAGTACTTC	CSIRTGRAYEQYF
many	TRBV20-1	TRBD1	TRBJ1-5	TGCAGTGCTACAAGACCGGGACAGGGCAATCAGCCCCAGCATTTT	CSATRPGQGNQPQHF
many	TRBV18	-	TRBJ2-3	TGTGCCAGCTCACCTCCACGGGGGCGAACAGATACGCAGTATTTT	CASSPPRGRTDTQYF
-	TRBV2	TRBD2	TRBJ2-5	TGTGCCAGCAATAGCGGGAGAGGAGCGGAGACCCAGTACTTC	CASNSGRGAETQYF
-	TRBV19	-	TRBJ2-1	TGTGCCAGTAGTATTTATGCGGGCAAGAGCTCCTACAATGAGCAGTTCTTC	CASSIYAGKSSYNEQFF
many	TRBV6-1	TRBD1	TRBJ1-3	TGTGCCAGCAGCTGGGGACAGAACTCTGGAAACACCATATATTTT	CASSWGQNSGNTIYF
-	TRBV7-6	-	TRBJ2-7	TGTGCCAGCAGCGACAGGATCTCCTACGAGCAGTGCTTC	CASSDRISYEQCF
few	TRBV9	-	TRBJ1-5	TGTGCCAGCAGCCCAGAGGGACTTAGCAATCAGCCCCAGCATTTT	CASSPEGLSNQPQHF